The sequence of this TCR beta chain was determined in a study of blood T cell repertoires in COVID-19 (dated by TCRdb to 2020 to 2021). At the level of the whole study: The collaborator samples originated in the United States, Italy and Spain and spanned the acute and convalescent phases of COVID-19. The prospective study material was composed of cDNA or gDNA derived from T cells, B-cell-depleted T cells, or PBMCs. Subjects who had been exposed to COVID-19, were actively infected with it, or had recovered from it provided the deeply sampled blood TCRbeta repertoires that made up the dataset. The repertoires were released in a freely available public database meant as a resource for research on the immune response to SARS-CoV-2. The samples were drawn from the first 160 participants of the ongoing ImmuneRACE study and from roughly 1,300 subjects provided by 6 global collaborators. Sample metadata almost always included a de-identified subject ID, COVID-19 status, age in years and sex. Where available, HLA class I and class II types were obtained from metadata supplied by the sample provider rather than from assay-based typing. Overall results and qualifications from the work: The quantity of clinical and demographic metadata differed by source and by participant and was supplied without curation.

TCRbeta CDR3 regions were amplified from genomic DNA using the immunoSEQ Assay, a bias-controlled multiplex PCR. In the authors' own workflow: The number of nucleated cells in each sample was estimated from the amplification of reference gene primers within the assay. To quantify the absolute abundance of each unique TCRbeta CDR3 rearrangement, sequence reads were collapsed and filtered. For each sample, productive Simpson clonality was calculated as the square root of Simpson's diversity index over productive rearrangements. TCRdb re-hosts the immuneACCESS table, in-frame sequences only. Its copies lack some clones; in the studies checked, an unresolved V gene accounts for under half of them, and the cause for the rest is not known. V, J and clone size reflect that table, while D and trimming were determined from the DNA. Recorded for this sample are about 250,000 clones; about 87% of them occurred a single time. The ten largest make up 3% of the sample.

The germline V gene sets CDR1 to SGHAT and CDR2 to FQNNGV. The CDR3 has 13 amino acids, counting the end cysteine and phenylalanine. The kept DNA is CDR3 alone, 39 bases in frame from the first base. Trimming costs V 6 bases and J 4 bases, and their ends lie 10 bases apart. Participants in the prospective study were aged about 18 to 89 years, lived in 20 to 30 United States geographic areas, and enrolled through a virtual design. In the prospective study, cohorts were assigned on the basis of participant-reported clinical history obtained from a screening survey and a study questionnaire. Recovered participants in ImmuneRACE Cohort 3 were defined as having two consecutive negative NP/OP PCR tests, clearance from a healthcare professional, or resolution of symptoms. In the prospective study, whole blood, serum and a nasopharyngeal or oropharyngeal swab were collected from each participant by mobile phlebotomists. Over an approximately 2-month period, participants in the prospective study had the option of providing additional blood draws and questionnaires. Before DNA extraction, blood samples from the prospective study were shipped at room temperature or frozen.

In regard to this clone: Its antigen specificity is not known. No much larger clone exists at a distance of one base, and base qualities are not known.

The origin of this receptor is a woman aged 45 to 65 who had recovered from COVID-19. The sample was PBMCs or T cells enriched from blood (not recorded which). This receptor chain uses TRBV11-2 and TRBJ2-1; a tentative D call is TRBD1 (6 bases match). This receptor carries the CDR3 CASRDSQYNEQFF. The nucleotides are TGTGCCAGCAGGGACAGCCAGTACAATGAGCAGTTCTTC.